This T cell receptor (beta chain) was sequenced in a study of blood T cell repertoires in COVID-19. Using immunoSEQ multiplex PCR, the repertoire was profiled, and TCRdb retains in-frame clones only, with some absent. The data show 60,000 or so clones, around 87% seen once. This CDR3 spans 16 amino acids. The ends lost 5 bases at V and 4 bases at J; junction bases unmatched: 12. The V gene's germline CDR1 is SGHAT and CDR2 FQNNGV. The rearrangement uses TRBV11-2 and TRBJ1-2, with TRBD1 matching 8 bases. Source material: peripheral blood. The sequence came from a man in his sixties with active or convalescent COVID-19. The CDR3 bases are TGTGCCAGCAGCAACAGGGGGACAACAACCATCTATGGCTACACCTTC. Translated: CASSNRGTTTIYGYTF.